These 26 T cell receptor beta chains came from one sample sequenced in a study of blood T cell repertoires in COVID-19 (dated by TCRdb to about 2020). Receptors were amplified or captured by the immunoSEQ multiplex PCR assay. TCRdb retrieved this table from immuneACCESS and kept in-frame rearrangements only. Not all clones are present; in checked studies, unresolved V genes account for under half, and no reason is known for the remainder. The sample table contains approximately 500,000 clones; only one count was recorded for approximately 90% of them. The ten largest clones capture 1.5% to 2% of the sample. Sequencing input: PBMCs or T cells enriched from blood (not recorded which). Receptor source: a woman aged 40 to 49 who had recovered from COVID-19.

The chain carries TRBV19 and TRBJ2-1, with D perhaps matching TRBD1 (6 bases). Germline V gene sequence: CDR1 LNHDA, CDR2 SQIVND (reference sequence). The CDR3 is 11 amino acids. Trimming pared 3 bases from V and 12 bases from J, leaving 9 bases between. The CDR3 nucleotides are TGTGCCAGTAGTATCAGGGGTGGGCAGTTCTTC. It translates to CASSIRGGQFF.

The rearrangement links TRBV19 to TRBJ1-5; 9 nucleotides match TRBD1. The CDR3 spans 14 residues. J was trimmed by 5 bases and V by 6 bases; bases with no gene match: 5. Germline values: CDR1 LNHDA, CDR2 SQIVND (reference sequence). The CDR3: CASRTTGGDQPQHF. The CDR3 DNA is TGTGCCAGTAGGACGACAGGGGGGGATCAGCCCCAGCATTTT.

This chain links TRBV7-9 with TRBJ1-5; 8 bases align to TRBD1. Germline lookup yields CDR1 SEHNR and CDR2 FQNEAQ (reference sequence). The CDR3 has 15 residues. The ends lost 10 bases at V and 4 bases at J; junction bases unmatched: 12. Here the CDR3 reads CATSPGTGLNQPQHF. CDR3 nucleotide sequence: TGTGCCACCAGTCCCGGGACAGGTTTAAATCAGCCCCAGCATTTT. The whole variable domain, remainder taken from reference TRBV7-9 and TRBJ1-5, is DTGVSQNPRHKITKRGQNVTFRCDPISEHNRLYWYRQTLGQGPEFLTYFQNEAQLEKSRLLSDRFSAERPKGSFSTLEIQRTEQGDSAMYLCATSPGTGLNQPQHFGDGTRLSIL.

The CDR3 DNA is TGTGCCAGCAGAACTACAGGGGGCTATGGCTACACCTTC. Translated: CASRTTGGYGYTF. V gene TRBV27 combines with J gene TRBJ1-2; 8 bases match TRBD1. Germline CDR1 and CDR2: MNHEY and SMNVEV (reference sequence). V dropped 6 bases and J dropped 4; count of bases not matched to a gene: 4. The CDR3 has 13 amino acids.

A word on this clone: One junction end disagrees with the germline gene, perhaps due to a read error. The chain is built from TRBV5-1 and TRBJ1-1, with D hard to call. This CDR3 region has 14 residues. In germline, CDR1 is SGHRS, CDR2 YFSETQ. As DNA, the CDR3 is TGCGCCAGCAGCTTGGCCGCCAGGAACTCTGAAGCTTTCTTT. This encodes CASSLAARNSEAFF.

V and J are TRBV4-1 and TRBJ2-1; TRBD1 might be the D (5 bases). CDR3 size: 20 residues. The germline V gene has CDR1 MGHRA and CDR2 YSYEKL. The V and J ends lost 0 bases and 2 bases respectively, with 23 bases between them. For the CDR3, the DNA is TGCGCCAGCAGCCAAGAAAAATCAGGGATCGTTGCCCAACCCTACAATGAGCAGTTCTTC. It codes for CASSQEKSGIVAQPYNEQFF.

V gene TRBV6-5 combines with J gene TRBJ1-2; 11 positions match TRBD1. With V trimmed by 6 bases and J by 3 bases, 6 bases remained unmatched. The CDR3 sequence is 15 residues long. CDR1 and CDR2 from the germline V gene are MNHEY and SVGAGI. The CDR3 DNA sequence: TGTGCCAGCAGATGGACAGGGGGCCGCGACTATGGCTACACCTTC. This sequence encodes CASRWTGGRDYGYTF.

The chain has TRBV29-1 and TRBJ1-2; no clear D. Germline V gives CDR1 SQVTM, CDR2 ANQGSEA. V gave up 7 bases and J gave up 8 bases, with 11 bases separating them. The CDR3 is made up of 10 amino acids. The CDR3 DNA follows: TGCAGCGACGGGCGGGAGGGCTACACCTTC. Protein product: CSDGREGYTF.

The chain has TRBV7-9 and TRBJ2-7; 8 bases are a match to TRBD1. The germline CDR1 and CDR2 sequences are SEHNR and FQNEAQ (reference sequence). The CDR3 covers 14 residues. The V and J ends lost 5 bases and 3 bases, in that order; junction bases with no gene match: 6. The DNA for the CDR3 is TGTGCCAGCAGCCAACAGGGGGTTAACTACGAGCAGTACTTC. Its protein is CASSQQGVNYEQYF.

V is TRBV27 and J is TRBJ1-1, with 12 bases aligning to TRBD1. The V segment lost 9 bases and the J segment 0 bases; nucleotides outside the gene matches: 8. The CDR3 totals 16 residues. Germline V CDR1 and CDR2: MNHEY, SMNVEV (reference sequence). CDR3: CASGYGTGGMNTEAFF. The CDR3 nucleotides are TGTGCCAGTGGATATGGGACAGGGGGCATGAACACTGAAGCTTTCTTT.

The V call is TRBV10-3, the J call TRBJ1-5; possible D gene TRBD1, 5 bases. The germline V gene encodes CDR1 ENHRY and CDR2 SYGVKD. The CDR3 consists of 15 residues. V was shortened by 3 bases and J by 2 bases, with 11 bases between the two germline ends. The CDR3 sequence: CAISEGREGNQPQHF. As DNA, the CDR3 is TGTGCCATCAGTGAAGGCAGGGAGGGCAATCAGCCCCAGCATTTT.

This chain uses TRBV29-1 with TRBJ2-3; 9 nucleotides agree with TRBD2. Germline CDR1 reads SQVTM; CDR2 reads ANQGSEA. V lost 5 bases, J lost 3 bases, and 3 bases stayed unmatched. This CDR3 spans 13 amino acids. The CDR3 sequence: CSVSGRRTDTQYF. The CDR3 nucleotides read TGCAGCGTTAGCGGGAGGCGGACAGATACGCAGTATTTT.

The V call is TRBV7-2, the J call TRBJ2-5; 7 bases are shared with TRBD2. CDR1 and CDR2 (germline): SGHTA, FQGNSA. The V and J ends lost 7 bases and 13 bases, in that order; junction bases with no gene match: 12. CDR3 length: 12 residues. CDR3 amino acids: CASTPSGLAWYF. For the CDR3, the DNA is TGTGCCAGCACCCCTAGCGGCCTGGCGTGGTACTTC.

On this clone itself: This CDR3 is also generated by other DNA sequences in the sample. The chain employs TRBV7-8 and TRBJ1-2, with a tentative D call TRBD1 (6 bases). The germline V gene has CDR1 SGHVS and CDR2 FQNEAQ. There are 15 residues in the CDR3. Trimming shortened V by 1 base and J by 5 bases, and 14 bases separated the two germline ends. CDR3 DNA: TGTGCCAGCAGCTTAGGGACAGCCAGCCCTTATGGCTACACCTTC. Translated: CASSLGTASPYGYTF. The variable domain in full, completed from reference TRBV7-8 and TRBJ1-2, reads GAGVSQSPRYKVAKRGQDVALRCDPISGHVSLFWYQQALGQGPEFLTYFQNEAQLDKSGLPSDRFFAERPEGSVSTLKIQRTQQEDSAVYLCASSLGTASPYGYTFGSGTRLTVV.

This clone was counted between two and nine times. This sequence joins TRBV7-9 and TRBJ1-1; 9 nucleotides agree with TRBD1. CDR3 length: 15 amino acids. V lost 3 bases and J lost 1; bases outside the gene matches: 3. Germline V gives CDR1 SEHNR, CDR2 FQNEAQ (reference sequence). CDR3 sequence (DNA): TGTGCCAGCAGCTTCGACAGGGGGGAGAACACTGAAGCTTTCTTT. Translating it yields CASSFDRGENTEAFF.

This sequence joins TRBV10-3 and TRBJ1-1, with a tentative D call TRBD1 (6 bases). Germline-derived CDR1 and CDR2 are ENHRY and SYGVKD. Trimming shortened V by 0 bases and J by 1 base, and 9 bases separated the two germline ends. This CDR3 has 15 residues. The CDR3 reads CAISESGHRNTEAFF. The CDR3 bases are TGTGCCATCAGTGAGTCGGGACACCGGAACACTGAAGCTTTCTTT.

V usage is TRBV7-6 and J usage is TRBJ2-1; D is unresolved. Trimming took off 4 bases at V and 3 bases at J, with 7 bases between the two ends. CDR1 and CDR2 from the germline V gene are SGHVS and FNYEAQ. There are 13 residues in the CDR3. Written as DNA, the CDR3 is TGTGCCAGCAGCTCCCGAGTCTACAATGAGCAGTTCTTC. Protein sequence: CASSSRVYNEQFF. The complete variable domain, with remaining parts taken from reference TRBV7-6 and TRBJ2-1, reads GAGVSQSPRYKVTKRGQDVALRCDPISGHVSLYWYRQALGQGPEFLTYFNYEAQQDKSGLPNDRFSAERPEGSISTLTIQRTEQRDSAMYRCASSSRVYNEQFFGPGTRLTVL.

V usage is TRBV5-1 and J usage is TRBJ2-1, with 13 bases aligning to TRBD2. CDR3 length equals 17 residues. J lost 3 bases, V lost 5 bases, and 8 bases had no gene match. The germline V gene encodes CDR1 SGHRS and CDR2 YFSETQ. CDR3 region: CASSVGLAGDLYNEQFF. The CDR3 DNA follows: TGCGCCAGCAGTGTAGGACTAGCGGGAGACCTCTACAATGAGCAGTTCTTC.

The chain uses TRBV2 and TRBJ1-5, with unresolved D. With 7 bases removed from V and 6 bases from J, the gap between germline ends came to 13 bases. The CDR3 has 13 residues. The germline CDR1 and CDR2 sequences are SNHLY and FYNNEI. The CDR3, as DNA: TGTGCCAGCACCGGACTCGAGCTTCAGCCCCAGCATTTT. It codes for CASTGLELQPQHF.

The gene calls are TRBV28 and TRBJ2-7; 15 bases align to TRBD2. CDR1 and CDR2 from the germline V gene are MDHEN and SYDVKM. This CDR3 spans 14 amino acids. The ends lost 5 bases at V and 9 bases at J; junction bases unmatched: 5. The DNA of the CDR3 is TGTGCCAGCAGTCGGACTAGCGGGAGGGCCTCGCAGTACTTC. Its protein product is CASSRTSGRASQYF.

In this sample, this clone turned up a few times. The chain links TRBV4-1 to TRBJ2-7; D perhaps matches TRBD1 (5 bases). Deletions cut 1 base from V and 3 bases from J, with 10 bases between. The CDR3 is 14 residues long. Germline V CDR1 and CDR2: MGHRA, YSYEKL. The CDR3 region is CASSQVLGDYEQYF. The CDR3 coding sequence is TGCGCCAGCAGCCAAGTGCTAGGGGACTACGAGCAGTACTTC.

The gene calls are TRBV5-4 and TRBJ1-3; 7 bases agree with TRBD1. Germline-derived CDR1 and CDR2 are SGHNT and YYREEE (reference sequence). This CDR3 region has 15 residues. V was pared by 4 bases and J by 0 bases, with 4 bases of the junction left unmatched. The CDR3 coding sequence is TGTGCCAGCAGCCTGGGACAGAACTCTGGAAACACCATATATTTT. This gives the protein CASSLGQNSGNTIYF.

V usage is TRBV30 and J usage is TRBJ1-3, with 8 bases matching TRBD1. Per germline, CDR1 GTSNPN and CDR2 SVGIG (reference sequence). J lost 0 bases, V lost 3 bases, and 10 bases had no gene match. The CDR3 has 17 amino acids. This CDR3 is CAWSRLDRANSGNTIYF. DNA for the CDR3: TGTGCCTGGAGCCGTCTGGACAGGGCTAACTCTGGAAACACCATATATTTT. Combining the CDR3 with reference TRBV30 and TRBJ1-3 gives the whole variable domain SQTIHQWPATLVQPVGSPLSLECTVEGTSNPNLYWYRQAAGRGLQLLFYSVGIGQISSEVPQNLSASRPQDRQFILSSKKLLLSDSGFYLCAWSRLDRANSGNTIYFGEGSWLTVV.

V is TRBV30 and J is TRBJ2-1; D is ambiguous. Trimming took 3 bases from V and 1 from J, leaving 7 bases between them. Germline CDR1 GTSNPN, CDR2 SVGIG (reference sequence). This CDR3 is built from 13 residues. Written as DNA, the CDR3 is TGTGCCTGGAGCCTAGATTCCTACAATGAGCAGTTCTTC. This encodes CAWSLDSYNEQFF.

This clone was observed a few times. The V call is TRBV13, the J call TRBJ1-2; D gene ambiguous. CDR3 size: 14 residues. Germline V gene data show CDR1 as PRHDT and CDR2 as FYEKMQ (reference sequence). Between the trimmed V and J ends, which lost 1 base and 3 bases, there was a span of 9 bases. The CDR3 sequence is CASSLEGAYYGYTF. The CDR3 DNA is TGTGCCAGCAGCTTAGAAGGAGCCTACTATGGCTACACCTTC. Full variable domain (outside the CDR3, taken from reference TRBV13 and TRBJ1-2): AAGVIQSPRHLIKEKRETATLKCYPIPRHDTVYWYQQGPGQDPQFLISFYEKMQSDKGSIPDRFSAQQFSDYHSELNMSSLELGDSALYFCASSLEGAYYGYTFGSGTRLTVV.

The chain couples TRBV5-4 to TRBJ2-3, with 9 bases that match TRBD2. The CDR3 is made up of 17 amino acids. Losses at the gene ends were 4 bases for V and 4 bases for J; bases not matched to a gene: 13. Germline CDR1 is SGHNT and CDR2 is YYREEE (reference sequence). CDR3 region: CASSQAPGTSSPDTQYF. CDR3 DNA sequence: TGTGCCAGCAGCCAAGCCCCCGGGACTAGCTCTCCAGATACGCAGTATTTT.